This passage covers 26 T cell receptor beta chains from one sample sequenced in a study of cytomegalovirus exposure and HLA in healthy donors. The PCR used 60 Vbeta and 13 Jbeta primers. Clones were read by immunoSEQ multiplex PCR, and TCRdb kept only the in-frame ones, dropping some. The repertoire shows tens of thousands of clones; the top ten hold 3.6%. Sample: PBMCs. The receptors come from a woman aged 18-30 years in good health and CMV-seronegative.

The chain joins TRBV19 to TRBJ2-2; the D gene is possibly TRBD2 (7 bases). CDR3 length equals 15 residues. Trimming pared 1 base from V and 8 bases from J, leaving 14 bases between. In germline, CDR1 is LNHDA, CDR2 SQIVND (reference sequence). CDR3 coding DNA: TGTGCCAGTAGTATAGTAGGGGGGGCGGCTGGGGAGCTGTTTTTT. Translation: CASSIVGGAAGELFF.

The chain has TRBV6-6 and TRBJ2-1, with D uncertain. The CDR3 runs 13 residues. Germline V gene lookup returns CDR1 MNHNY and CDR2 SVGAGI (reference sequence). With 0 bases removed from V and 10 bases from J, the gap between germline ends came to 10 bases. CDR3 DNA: TGTGCCAGCAGTTACTCGGAAAGAGGAGAGCAGTTCTTC. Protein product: CASSYSERGEQFF.

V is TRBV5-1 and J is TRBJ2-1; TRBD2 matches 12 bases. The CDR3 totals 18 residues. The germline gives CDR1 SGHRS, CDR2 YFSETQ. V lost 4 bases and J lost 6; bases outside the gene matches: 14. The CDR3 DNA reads TGCGCCAGCAGCGTCGGACTAGCGGGAAGCCTTAGGAGCAATGAGCAGTTCTTC. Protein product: CASSVGLAGSLRSNEQFF. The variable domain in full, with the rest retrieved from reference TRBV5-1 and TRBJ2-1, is KAGVTQTPRYLIKTRGQQVTLSCSPISGHRSVSWYQQTPGQGLQFLFEYFSETQRNKGNFPGRFSGRQFSNSRSEMNVSTLELGDSALYLCASSVGLAGSLRSNEQFFGPGTRLTVL.

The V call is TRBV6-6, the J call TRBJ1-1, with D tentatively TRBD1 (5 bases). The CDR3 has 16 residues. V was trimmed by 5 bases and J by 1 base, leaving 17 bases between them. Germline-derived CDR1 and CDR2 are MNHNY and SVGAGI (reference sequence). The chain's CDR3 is CASSTLPGGANTEAFF. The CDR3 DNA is TGTGCCAGCAGTACCCTCCCCGGCGGGGCGAACACTGAAGCTTTCTTT.

The CDR3 spells CAWGGRDRGRKTEAFF. CDR3 bases: TGTGCCTGGGGGGGGCGGGACAGGGGGCGAAAAACTGAAGCTTTCTTT. The V gene is TRBV30, the J gene TRBJ1-1; TRBD1 matches at 12 bases. The J segment lost 5 bases and the V segment lost 5 bases, leaving 12 bases of the junction unmatched. Per germline, CDR1 GTSNPN and CDR2 SVGIG (reference sequence). There are 16 residues in the CDR3.

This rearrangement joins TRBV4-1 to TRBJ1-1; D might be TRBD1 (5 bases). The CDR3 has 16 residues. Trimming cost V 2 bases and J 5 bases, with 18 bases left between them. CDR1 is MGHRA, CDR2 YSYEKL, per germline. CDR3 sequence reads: CASSQPRGRGDTEAFF. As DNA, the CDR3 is TGCGCCAGCAGCCAACCTCGAGGGAGGGGTGATACTGAAGCTTTCTTT.

CDR3 DNA: TGTGCCAGCAGTTCCCTCGACGGACAGGTCAATCAGCCCCAGCATTTT. Translated: CASSSLDGQVNQPQHF. This rearrangement joins TRBV27 to TRBJ1-5; 7 nucleotides agree with TRBD1. Losses at the gene ends were 4 bases for V and 3 bases for J; bases not matched to a gene: 9. CDR3 length: 16 amino acids. Germline V CDR1 and CDR2: MNHEY, SMNVEV (reference sequence).

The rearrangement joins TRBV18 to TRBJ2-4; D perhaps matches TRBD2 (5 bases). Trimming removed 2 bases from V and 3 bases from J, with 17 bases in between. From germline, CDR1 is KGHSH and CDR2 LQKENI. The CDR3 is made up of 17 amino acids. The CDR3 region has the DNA TGTGCCAGCTCACCAAGTATTAGGTCAGGAGGCAAAAACATTCAGTACTTC. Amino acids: CASSPSIRSGGKNIQYF.

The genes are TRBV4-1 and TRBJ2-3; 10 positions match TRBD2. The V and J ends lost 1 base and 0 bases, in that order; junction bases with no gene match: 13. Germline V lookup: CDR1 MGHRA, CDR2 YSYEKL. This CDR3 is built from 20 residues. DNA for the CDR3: TGCGCCAGCAGCCAAGCTCTACTTTCCGGGACTAGCGCTAGCACAGATACGCAGTATTTT. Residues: CASSQALLSGTSASTDTQYF.

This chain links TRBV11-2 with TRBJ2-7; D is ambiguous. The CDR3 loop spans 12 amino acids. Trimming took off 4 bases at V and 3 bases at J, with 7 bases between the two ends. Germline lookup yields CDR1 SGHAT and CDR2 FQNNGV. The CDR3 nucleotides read TGTGCCAGCAGCTCCCGCGACTACGAGCAGTACTTC. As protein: CASSSRDYEQYF.

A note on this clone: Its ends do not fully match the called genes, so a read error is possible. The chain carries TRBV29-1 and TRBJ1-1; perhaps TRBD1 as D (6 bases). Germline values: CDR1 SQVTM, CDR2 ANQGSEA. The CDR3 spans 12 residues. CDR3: CSVEIRDTEAFF. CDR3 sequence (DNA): TGCAGCGTTGAAATCCGGGACACCGAAGCTTTCTTT.

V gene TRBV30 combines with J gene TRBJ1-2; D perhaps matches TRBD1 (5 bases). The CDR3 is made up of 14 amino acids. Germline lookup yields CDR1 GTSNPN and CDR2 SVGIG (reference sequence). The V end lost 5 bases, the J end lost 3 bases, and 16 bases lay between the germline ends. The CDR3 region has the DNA TGTGCCTGGGCAACAAGGGGCAGAGACTATGGCTACACCTTC. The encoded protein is CAWATRGRDYGYTF.

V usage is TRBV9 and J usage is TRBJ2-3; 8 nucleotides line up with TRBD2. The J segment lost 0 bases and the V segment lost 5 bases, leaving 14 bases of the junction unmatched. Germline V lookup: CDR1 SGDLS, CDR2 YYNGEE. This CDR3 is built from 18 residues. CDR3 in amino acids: CASSPTSELLPSTDTQYF. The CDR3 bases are TGTGCCAGCAGTCCGACTAGCGAATTGCTCCCTAGCACAGATACGCAGTATTTT.

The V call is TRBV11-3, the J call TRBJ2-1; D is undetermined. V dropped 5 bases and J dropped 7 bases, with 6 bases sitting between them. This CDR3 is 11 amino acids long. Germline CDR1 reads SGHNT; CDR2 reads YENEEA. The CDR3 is CASSQINEQFF. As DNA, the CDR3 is TGTGCCAGCAGCCAGATTAATGAGCAGTTCTTC.

The DNA of the CDR3 is TGTGCCAGCAGCACTCCCGGGGGGTACACTGAAGCTTTCTTT. Translation: CASSTPGGYTEAFF. The gene calls are TRBV11-3 and TRBJ1-1; a weak D match, TRBD1 (5 bases). Germline CDR1 reads SGHNT; CDR2 reads YENEEA. The V gene lost 5 bases and the J gene lost 3 bases, with 13 bases spanning the gap. This CDR3 has 14 amino acids.

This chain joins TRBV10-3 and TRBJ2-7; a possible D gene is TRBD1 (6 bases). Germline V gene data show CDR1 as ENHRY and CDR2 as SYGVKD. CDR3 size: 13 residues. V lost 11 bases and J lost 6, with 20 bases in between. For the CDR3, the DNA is TGTGCCCACTCCCAAGGTGGGGGCGTCGAGCAGTACTTC. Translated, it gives CAHSQGGGVEQYF.

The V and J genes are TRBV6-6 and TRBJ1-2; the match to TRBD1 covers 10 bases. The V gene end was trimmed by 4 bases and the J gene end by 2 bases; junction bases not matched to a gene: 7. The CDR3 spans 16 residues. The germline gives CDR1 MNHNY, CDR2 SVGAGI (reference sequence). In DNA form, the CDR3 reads TGTGCCAGCAGTTCCCGGGACAGGGGAAGCAACTATGGCTACACCTTC. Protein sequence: CASSSRDRGSNYGYTF.

The CDR3 DNA sequence: TGTGCCAGCAGCGAGGCAGGGGACAATCAGCCCCAGCATTTT. Amino acid sequence: CASSEAGDNQPQHF. This sequence joins TRBV5-4 and TRBJ1-5, with D perhaps TRBD1 (6 bases). The germline CDR1 and CDR2 sequences are SGHNT and YYREEE (reference sequence). The CDR3 runs to 14 residues. The germline V and J ends were trimmed by 4 bases and 3 bases, with 11 bases remaining between them.

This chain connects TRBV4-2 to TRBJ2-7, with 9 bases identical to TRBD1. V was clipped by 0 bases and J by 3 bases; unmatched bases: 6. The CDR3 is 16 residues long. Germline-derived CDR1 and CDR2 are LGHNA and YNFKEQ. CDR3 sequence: CASSQDTGQGIYEQYF. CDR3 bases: TGTGCCAGCAGCCAAGATACAGGACAGGGGATCTACGAGCAGTACTTC.

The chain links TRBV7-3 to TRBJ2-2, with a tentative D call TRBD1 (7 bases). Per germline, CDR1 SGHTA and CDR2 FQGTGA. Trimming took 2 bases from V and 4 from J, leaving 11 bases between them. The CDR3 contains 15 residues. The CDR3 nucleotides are TGTGCCAGCAGCTTATCCAGGGGGGCCACCGGGGAGCTGTTTTTT. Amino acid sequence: CASSLSRGATGELFF.

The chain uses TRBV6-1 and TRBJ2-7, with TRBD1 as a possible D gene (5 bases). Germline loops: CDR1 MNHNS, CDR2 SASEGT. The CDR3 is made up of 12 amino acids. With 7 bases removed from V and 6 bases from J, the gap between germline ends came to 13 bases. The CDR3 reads CASKGAPLEQYF. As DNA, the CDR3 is TGTGCCAGCAAAGGGGCTCCCCTCGAGCAGTACTTC.

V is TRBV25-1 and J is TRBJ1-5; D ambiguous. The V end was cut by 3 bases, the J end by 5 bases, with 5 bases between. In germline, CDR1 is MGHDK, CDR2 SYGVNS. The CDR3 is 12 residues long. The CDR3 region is CASSDSDQPQHF. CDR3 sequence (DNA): TGTGCCAGCAGTGACAGTGATCAGCCCCAGCATTTT. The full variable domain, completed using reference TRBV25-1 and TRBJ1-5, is EADIYQTPRYLVIGTGKKITLECSQTMGHDKMYWYQQDPGMELHLIHYSYGVNSTEKGDLSSESTVSRIRTEHFPLTLESARPSHTSQYLCASSDSDQPQHFGDGTRLSIL.

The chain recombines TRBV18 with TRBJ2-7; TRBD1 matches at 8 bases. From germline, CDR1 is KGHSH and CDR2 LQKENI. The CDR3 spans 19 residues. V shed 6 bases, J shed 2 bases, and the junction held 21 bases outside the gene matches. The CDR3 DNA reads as TGTGCCAGCTCCCCTGTTCGGACAGGGATTACAACCACCACCTACGAGCAGTACTTC. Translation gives CASSPVRTGITTTTYEQYF.

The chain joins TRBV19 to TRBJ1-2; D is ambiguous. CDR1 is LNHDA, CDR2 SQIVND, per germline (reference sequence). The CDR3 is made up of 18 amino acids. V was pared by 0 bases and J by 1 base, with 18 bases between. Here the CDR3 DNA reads TGTGCCAGTAGTATAGATACAGCAGCCGCCTACCTTAACTATGGCTACACCTTC. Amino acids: CASSIDTAAAYLNYGYTF.

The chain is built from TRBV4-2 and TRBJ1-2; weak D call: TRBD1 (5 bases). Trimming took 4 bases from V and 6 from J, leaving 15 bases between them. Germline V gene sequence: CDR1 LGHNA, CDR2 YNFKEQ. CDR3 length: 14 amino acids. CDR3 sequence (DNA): TGTGCCAGCAGCCCCCAACTGCTAGGGGATGGCTACACCTTC. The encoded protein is CASSPQLLGDGYTF.

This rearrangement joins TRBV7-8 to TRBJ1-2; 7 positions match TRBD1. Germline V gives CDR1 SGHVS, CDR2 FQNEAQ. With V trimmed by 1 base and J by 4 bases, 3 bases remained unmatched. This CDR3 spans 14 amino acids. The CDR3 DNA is TGTGCCAGCAGCTTAGATCGGGACAGCTATGGCTACACCTTC. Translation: CASSLDRDSYGYTF. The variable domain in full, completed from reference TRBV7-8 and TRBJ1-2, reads GAGVSQSPRYKVAKRGQDVALRCDPISGHVSLFWYQQALGQGPEFLTYFQNEAQLDKSGLPSDRFFAERPEGSVSTLKIQRTQQEDSAVYLCASSLDRDSYGYTFGSGTRLTVV.